Below, 20 T cell receptor beta chains from the same sample are listed, as sequenced in a study of cytomegalovirus exposure and HLA in healthy donors. With 60 Vbeta and 13 Jbeta primers, the PCR was carried out. The data were produced by immunoSEQ multiplex PCR, yet TCRdb's version contains in-frame clones alone and is incomplete. The sample records over 150,000 clones, around 72% being singletons. Sequenced input: PBMCs. These receptors were obtained from a man in his forties or fifties in good health and CMV-seronegative.

This clone appeared a single time. This rearrangement joins TRBV18 to TRBJ2-1; 8 bases align to TRBD2. V dropped 3 bases and J dropped 4; count of bases not matched to a gene: 8. Germline CDR1 KGHSH, CDR2 LQKENI. This CDR3 comprises 16 residues. CDR3 in amino acids: CASSPPSGLEYNEQFF. CDR3 DNA sequence: TGTGCCAGCTCACCCCCCTCGGGACTAGAATACAATGAGCAGTTCTTC.

The chain joins TRBV6-5 to TRBJ2-5; 8 bases align to TRBD2. Germline V CDR1 and CDR2: MNHEY, SVGAGI. The CDR3 is 14 amino acids. Trimming took 6 bases from V and 5 from J; bases not matched to a gene: 8. The CDR3 is CASRRGGSTETQYF. The CDR3 nucleotides read TGTGCCAGCAGACGGGGGGGGTCGACGGAGACCCAGTACTTC.

The chain carries TRBV5-4 and TRBJ1-1; no clear D. Germline assignment: CDR1 SGHNT and CDR2 YYREEE (reference sequence). The V and J ends lost 4 bases and 0 bases respectively, with 13 bases between them. The CDR3 spans 15 residues. The CDR3 DNA follows: TGTGCCAGCAGCGACGCCGTTACAGTGAACACTGAAGCTTTCTTT. Its translation is CASSDAVTVNTEAFF.

On this clone itself: At one end the junction does not follow the germline gene, possibly because of a read error. In nucleotides, the CDR3 is TGTGCCAGCAGTGAGTCCGAGGGCCAGACCGAGGAGCTGTTTTTT. It yields the protein CASSESEGQTEELFF. V gene TRBV6-1 combines with J gene TRBJ2-2; weak D call: TRBD2 (5 bases). The germline gives CDR1 MNHNS, CDR2 SASEGT. The CDR3 runs 15 residues.

The chain combines TRBV6-6 with TRBJ1-6; 11 bases match TRBD1. The length of the CDR3 is 15 residues. CDR1 and CDR2 from the germline V gene are MNHNY and SVGAGI (reference sequence). J lost 8 bases, V lost 2 bases, and 2 bases had no gene match. CDR3 DNA sequence: TGTGCCAGCAGTTACCGGGGACAGGGGGATTCACCCCTCCACTTT. It specifies CASSYRGQGDSPLHF.

This clone was observed once. Written as DNA, the CDR3 is TGTGCCAGCAGCTCGACAGGGGGATGGAACAATGAGCAGTTCTTC. Its translation: CASSSTGGWNNEQFF. The genes are TRBV7-3 and TRBJ2-1, with TRBD1 matching 9 bases. The V and J ends lost 4 bases and 5 bases, in that order; junction bases with no gene match: 6. Germline V lookup: CDR1 SGHTA, CDR2 FQGTGA. The CDR3 is made up of 15 amino acids. Full variable domain (rest looked up from reference TRBV7-3 and TRBJ2-1): GAGVSQTPSNKVTEKGKYVELRCDPISGHTALYWYRQSLGQGPEFLIYFQGTGAADDSGLPNDRFFAVRPEGSVSTLKIQRTERGDSAVYLCASSSTGGWNNEQFFGPGTRLTVL.

V usage is TRBV27 and J usage is TRBJ2-7; TRBD1 might be the D (5 bases). Germline-derived CDR1 and CDR2 are MNHEY and SMNVEV (reference sequence). This CDR3 is 14 amino acids long. V was pared by 4 bases and J by 0 bases, with 10 bases between. DNA for the CDR3: TGTGCCAGCAGTTCGACAGTGAGCTCCTACGAGCAGTACTTC. It encodes CASSSTVSSYEQYF.

This clone showed up just a few times. V is TRBV11-1 and J is TRBJ1-2, with TRBD1 as a possible D gene (5 bases). The germline V gene encodes CDR1 SGHAT and CDR2 FQDESV (reference sequence). The length of the CDR3 is 15 residues. The V gene lost 4 bases and the J gene lost 3 bases, with 15 bases spanning the gap. This CDR3 reads CASSSGNRWDYGYTF. In DNA form, the CDR3 reads TGTGCCAGCAGCTCAGGGAATCGTTGGGACTATGGCTACACCTTC.

This rearrangement joins TRBV19 to TRBJ1-4; unclear D gene. Germline-derived CDR1 and CDR2 are LNHDA and SQIVND (reference sequence). V was shortened by 2 bases and J by 7 bases, with 14 bases between the two germline ends. This CDR3 has 15 amino acids. DNA of the CDR3: TGTGCCAGTAGTATATATCTGCAAGACACTGAAAAACTGTTTTTT. The encoded protein is CASSIYLQDTEKLFF.

This chain connects TRBV19 to TRBJ2-3; unclear D gene. From germline, CDR1 is LNHDA and CDR2 SQIVND (reference sequence). CDR3 length: 14 amino acids. Trimming stripped 5 bases from V and 6 bases from J, with 15 bases between. As DNA, the CDR3 is TGTGCCAGTAGTGGTGAGGCGAAGGCGGATACGCAGTATTTT. It encodes CASSGEAKADTQYF. Full variable domain (rest looked up from reference TRBV19 and TRBJ2-3): DGGITQSPKYLFRKEGQNVTLSCEQNLNHDAMYWYRQDPGQGLRLIYYSQIVNDFQKGDIAEGYSVSREKKESFPLTVTSAQKNPTAFYLCASSGEAKADTQYFGPGTRLTVL.

This clone showed up just a few times. J is TRBJ1-5 and V is TRBV7-2; 8 nucleotides agree with TRBD1. J lost 5 bases, V lost 5 bases, and 8 bases had no gene match. The CDR3 loop spans 15 amino acids. Germline values: CDR1 SGHTA, CDR2 FQGNSA. In nucleotides, the CDR3 is TGTGCCAGCAGCCAACAGGGGGGGACCTATCAGCCCCAGCATTTT. It codes for CASSQQGGTYQPQHF.

V gene TRBV7-9 combines with J gene TRBJ1-4; 9 nucleotides line up with TRBD1. V shed 5 bases and J 8 bases; nucleotides not matched to a gene: 9. CDR1 and CDR2 from the germline V gene are SEHNR and FQNEAQ (reference sequence). The CDR3 extends over 15 amino acids. The CDR3 loop is CASSPTGGEREKLFF. DNA for the CDR3: TGTGCCAGCAGCCCAACAGGGGGCGAGCGGGAAAAACTGTTTTTT.

This chain uses TRBV28 with TRBJ1-5; TRBD1 matches 9 bases. Germline V gene data show CDR1 as MDHEN and CDR2 as SYDVKM. The CDR3 runs 16 residues. V lost 5 bases and J lost 2; bases outside the gene matches: 7. CDR3 amino acids: CASSLPWTGGNQPQHF. The CDR3 DNA reads TGTGCCAGCAGTCTCCCTTGGACAGGGGGCAATCAGCCCCAGCATTTT.

The V gene is TRBV6-5, the J gene TRBJ1-4; 7 positions match TRBD1. The CDR3 has 16 amino acids. V dropped 4 bases and J dropped 0; count of bases not matched to a gene: 5. Germline V gives CDR1 MNHEY, CDR2 SVGAGI. CDR3 coding DNA: TGTGCCAGCAGTTTCGGAGGGGGCCCAACTAATGAAAAACTGTTTTTT. Translating gives CASSFGGGPTNEKLFF.

This clone was seen a handful of times. V gene TRBV6-1 combines with J gene TRBJ2-5; the D gene is possibly TRBD1 (5 bases). The CDR3 runs to 15 residues. Trimming took 2 bases from V and 1 from J, leaving 11 bases between them. Germline CDR1 and CDR2: MNHNS and SASEGT. CDR3 protein: CASSEFNRPQETQYF. In nucleotides, the CDR3 is TGTGCCAGCAGTGAATTTAACAGGCCCCAAGAGACCCAGTACTTC.

In the case of this clone: The same CDR3 arises from other DNA sequences in this sample as well. The chain joins TRBV5-1 to TRBJ1-6; 9 nucleotides align to TRBD1. From germline, CDR1 is SGHRS and CDR2 YFSETQ. Trimming cost V 0 bases and J 13 bases; bases outside gene matches: 11. The CDR3 has 16 amino acids. CDR3 coding DNA: TGCGCCAGCAGCTTGGAATGGGACAGGGCAGGTTCGCCCCTCCACTTT. Amino acid sequence: CASSLEWDRAGSPLHF.

This clone was counted between two and nine times. The chain couples TRBV11-3 to TRBJ2-7; TRBD1 agrees at 9 bases. Germline V gene lookup returns CDR1 SGHNT and CDR2 YENEEA. The junction had 5 bases not matched to a gene; V was cut back by 1 base and J by 4 bases. There are 15 residues in the CDR3. The CDR3 here is CASSLGQGEQYEQYF. Written as DNA, the CDR3 is TGTGCCAGCAGCTTAGGACAGGGGGAACAATACGAGCAGTACTTC.

The gene calls are TRBV5-4 and TRBJ2-3; 12 bases agree with TRBD2. CDR1 is SGHNT and CDR2 is YYREEE in the germline V gene (reference sequence). J was trimmed by 6 bases and V by 2 bases; bases with no gene match: 4. The CDR3 is 15 residues long. For the CDR3, the DNA is TGTGCCAGCAGCTTTTGGACTAGCGGGGTTGATACGCAGTATTTT. Translation: CASSFWTSGVDTQYF. The full variable domain, with the rest looked up from reference TRBV5-4 and TRBJ2-3, is ETGVTQSPTHLIKTRGQQVTLRCSSQSGHNTVSWYQQALGQGPQFIFQYYREEENGRGNFPPRFSGLQFPNYSSELNVNALELDDSALYLCASSFWTSGVDTQYFGPGTRLTVL.

The chain is built from TRBV9 and TRBJ1-1; D is unclear. Per the germline V gene, CDR1 is SGDLS and CDR2 is YYNGEE. The CDR3 totals 11 residues. Trimming removed 3 bases at V and 11 bases at J, with 11 bases between. For the CDR3, the DNA is TGTGCCAGCAGCGCATCGTCCTATGCTTTCTTT. Translating gives CASSASSYAFF.

This clone was detected once. The V call is TRBV9, the J call TRBJ1-1; TRBD1 matches 7 bases. The germline V gene encodes CDR1 SGDLS and CDR2 YYNGEE. This CDR3 is 14 amino acids long. V gave up 8 bases and J gave up 3 bases; unmatched junction bases: 10. CDR3 bases: TGTGCCAGTTCATCCCGACAGGGAGACACTGAAGCTTTCTTT. This gives the protein CASSSRQGDTEAFF.